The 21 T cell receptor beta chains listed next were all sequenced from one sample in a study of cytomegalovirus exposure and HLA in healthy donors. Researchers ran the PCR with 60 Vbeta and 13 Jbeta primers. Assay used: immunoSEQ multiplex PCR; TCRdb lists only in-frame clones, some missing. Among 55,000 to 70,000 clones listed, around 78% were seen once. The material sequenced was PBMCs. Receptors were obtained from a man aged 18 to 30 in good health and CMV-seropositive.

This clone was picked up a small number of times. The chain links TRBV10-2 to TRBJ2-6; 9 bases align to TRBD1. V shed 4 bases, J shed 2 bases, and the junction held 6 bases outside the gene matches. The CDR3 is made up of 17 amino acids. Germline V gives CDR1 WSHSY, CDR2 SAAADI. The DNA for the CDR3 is TGCGCCAGCAGTGGGGGACAGGGTGGGGCTGGGGCCAACGTCCTGACTTTC. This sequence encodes CASSGGQGGAGANVLTF.

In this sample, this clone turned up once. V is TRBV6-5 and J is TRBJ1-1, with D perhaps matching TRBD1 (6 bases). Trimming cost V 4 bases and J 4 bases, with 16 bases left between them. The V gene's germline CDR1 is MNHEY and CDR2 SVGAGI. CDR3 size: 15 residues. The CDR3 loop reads CASSLTQGVGTEAFF. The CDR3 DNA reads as TGTGCCAGCAGTTTGACACAGGGAGTAGGCACTGAAGCTTTCTTT.

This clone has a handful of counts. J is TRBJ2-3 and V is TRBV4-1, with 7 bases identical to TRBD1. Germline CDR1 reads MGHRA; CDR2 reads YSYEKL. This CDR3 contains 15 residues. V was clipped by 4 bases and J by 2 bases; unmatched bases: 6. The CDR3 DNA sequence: TGCGCCAGCAGCCGGACAGGACAGAACACAGATACGCAGTATTTT. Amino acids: CASSRTGQNTDTQYF.

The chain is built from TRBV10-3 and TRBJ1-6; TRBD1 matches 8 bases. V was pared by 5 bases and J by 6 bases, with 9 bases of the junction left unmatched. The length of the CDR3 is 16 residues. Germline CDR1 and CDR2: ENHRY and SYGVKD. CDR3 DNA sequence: TGTGCCATCAGTAACGGACAGGGAGGAAGTAATTCACCCCTCCACTTT. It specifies CAISNGQGGSNSPLHF.

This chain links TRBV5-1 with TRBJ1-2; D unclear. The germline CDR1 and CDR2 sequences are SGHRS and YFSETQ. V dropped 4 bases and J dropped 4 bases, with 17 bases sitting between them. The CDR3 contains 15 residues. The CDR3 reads CASSPEVTAGYGYTF. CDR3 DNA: TGCGCCAGCAGCCCCGAAGTAACTGCTGGCTATGGCTACACCTTC.

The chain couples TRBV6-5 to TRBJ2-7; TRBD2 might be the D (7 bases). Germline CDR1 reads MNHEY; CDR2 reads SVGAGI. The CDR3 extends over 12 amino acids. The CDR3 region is CAVGGASYEQYF. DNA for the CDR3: TGTGCGGTAGGGGGGGCGTCCTACGAGCAGTACTTC.

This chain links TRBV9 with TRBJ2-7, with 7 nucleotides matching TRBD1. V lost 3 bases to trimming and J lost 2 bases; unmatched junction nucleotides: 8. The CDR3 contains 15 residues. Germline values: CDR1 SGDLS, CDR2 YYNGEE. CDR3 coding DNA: TGTGCCAGCAGCGGCCGGGACAGCCAAACCTACGAGCAGTACTTC. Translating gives CASSGRDSQTYEQYF.

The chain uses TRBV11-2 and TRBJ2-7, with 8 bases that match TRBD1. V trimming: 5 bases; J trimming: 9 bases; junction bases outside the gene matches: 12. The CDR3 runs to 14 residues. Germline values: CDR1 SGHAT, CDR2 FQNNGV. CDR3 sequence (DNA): TGTGCCAGCAGCAATGGACAGGGACCTCAACGGCAGTACTTC. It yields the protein CASSNGQGPQRQYF.

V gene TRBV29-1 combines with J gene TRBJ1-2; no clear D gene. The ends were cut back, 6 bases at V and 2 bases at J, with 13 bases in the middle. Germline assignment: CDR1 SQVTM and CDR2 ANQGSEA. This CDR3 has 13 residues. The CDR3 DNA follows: TGCAGCGTCGTCGACATGGCGAACTATGGCTACACCTTC. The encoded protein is CSVVDMANYGYTF. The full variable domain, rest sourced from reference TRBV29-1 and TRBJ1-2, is SAVISQKPSRDICQRGTSLTIQCQVDSQVTMMFWYRQQPGQSLTLIATANQGSEATYESGFVIDKFPISRPNLTFSTLTVSNMSPEDSSIYLCSVVDMANYGYTFGSGTRLTVV.

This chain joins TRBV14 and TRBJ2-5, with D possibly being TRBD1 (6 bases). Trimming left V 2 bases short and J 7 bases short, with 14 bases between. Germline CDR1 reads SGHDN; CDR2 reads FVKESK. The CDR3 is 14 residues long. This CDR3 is CASSQTGPMGTQYF. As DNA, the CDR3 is TGTGCCAGCAGCCAAACAGGGCCGATGGGGACCCAGTACTTC. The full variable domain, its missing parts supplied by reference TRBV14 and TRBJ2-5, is EAGVTQFPSHSVIEKGQTVTLRCDPISGHDNLYWYRRVMGKEIKFLLHFVKESKQDESGMPNNRFLAERTGGTYSTLKVQPAELEDSGVYFCASSQTGPMGTQYFGPGTRLLVL.

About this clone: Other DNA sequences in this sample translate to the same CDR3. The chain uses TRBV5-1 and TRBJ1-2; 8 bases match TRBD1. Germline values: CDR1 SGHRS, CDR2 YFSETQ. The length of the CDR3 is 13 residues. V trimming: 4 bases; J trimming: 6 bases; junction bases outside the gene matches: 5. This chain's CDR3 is CASSLDRADGYTF. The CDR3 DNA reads TGCGCCAGCAGCCTGGACAGGGCAGATGGCTACACCTTC.

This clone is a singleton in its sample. Here the CDR3 DNA reads TGTGCCAGCAGCTACTCGGGCGGGACTGAAGCTTTCTTT. The encoded protein is CASSYSGGTEAFF. The chain has TRBV7-9 and TRBJ1-1; D uncertain. CDR1 is SEHNR and CDR2 is FQNEAQ in the germline V gene (reference sequence). The V and J ends lost 4 bases and 5 bases respectively, with 11 bases between them. There are 13 residues in the CDR3.

In DNA form, the CDR3 reads TGTGCCAGTAGTATAGCCAACAGTGATCAGCCCCAGCATTTT. It translates to CASSIANSDQPQHF. This chain joins TRBV19 and TRBJ1-5; D uncertain. Trimming removed 1 base from V and 5 bases from J, with 9 bases in between. CDR3 size: 14 residues. The germline CDR1 and CDR2 sequences are LNHDA and SQIVND (reference sequence).

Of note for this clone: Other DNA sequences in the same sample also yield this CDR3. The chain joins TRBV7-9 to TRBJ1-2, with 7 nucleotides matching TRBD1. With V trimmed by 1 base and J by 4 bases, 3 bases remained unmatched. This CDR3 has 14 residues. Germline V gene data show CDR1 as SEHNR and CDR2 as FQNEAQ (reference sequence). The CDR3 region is CASSLGQGAYGYTF. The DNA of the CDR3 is TGTGCCAGCAGCTTAGGACAGGGAGCCTATGGCTACACCTTC. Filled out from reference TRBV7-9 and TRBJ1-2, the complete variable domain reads DTGVSQNPRHKITKRGQNVTFRCDPISEHNRLYWYRQTLGQGPEFLTYFQNEAQLEKSRLLSDRFSAERPKGSFSTLEIQRTEQGDSAMYLCASSLGQGAYGYTFGSGTRLTVV.

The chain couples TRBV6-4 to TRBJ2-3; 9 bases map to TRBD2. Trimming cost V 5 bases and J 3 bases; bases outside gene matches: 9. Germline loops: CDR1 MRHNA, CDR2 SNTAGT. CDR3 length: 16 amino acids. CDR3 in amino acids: CASSLVAGGSTDTQYF. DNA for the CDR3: TGTGCCAGCAGTTTAGTTGCGGGAGGGTCGACAGATACGCAGTATTTT.

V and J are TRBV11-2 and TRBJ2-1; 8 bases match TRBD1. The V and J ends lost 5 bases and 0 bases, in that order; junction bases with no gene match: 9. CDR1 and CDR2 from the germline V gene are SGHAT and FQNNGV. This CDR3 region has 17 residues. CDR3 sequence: CASSPTGGASSYNEQFF. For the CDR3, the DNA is TGTGCCAGCAGCCCTACAGGGGGTGCAAGCTCCTACAATGAGCAGTTCTTC.

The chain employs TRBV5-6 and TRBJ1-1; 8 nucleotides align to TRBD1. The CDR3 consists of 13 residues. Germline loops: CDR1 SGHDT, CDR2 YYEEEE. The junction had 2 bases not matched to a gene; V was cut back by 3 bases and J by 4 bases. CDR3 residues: CASSSTGGTEAFF. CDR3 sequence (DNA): TGTGCCAGCAGCTCCACAGGGGGCACTGAAGCTTTCTTT.

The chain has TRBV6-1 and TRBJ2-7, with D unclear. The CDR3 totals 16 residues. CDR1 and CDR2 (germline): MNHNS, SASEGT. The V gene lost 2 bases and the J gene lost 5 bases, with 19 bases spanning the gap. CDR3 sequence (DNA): TGTGCCAGCAGTGAATCCCCCCCGGGTCTGTCTAACGAGCAGTACTTC. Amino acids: CASSESPPGLSNEQYF.

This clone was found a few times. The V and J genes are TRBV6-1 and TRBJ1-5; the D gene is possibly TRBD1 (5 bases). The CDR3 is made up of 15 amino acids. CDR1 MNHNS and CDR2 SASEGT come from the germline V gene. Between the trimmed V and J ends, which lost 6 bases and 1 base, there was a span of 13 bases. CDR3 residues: CASSLQDGSNQPQHF. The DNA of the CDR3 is TGTGCCAGCAGCCTACAGGACGGAAGCAATCAGCCCCAGCATTTT.

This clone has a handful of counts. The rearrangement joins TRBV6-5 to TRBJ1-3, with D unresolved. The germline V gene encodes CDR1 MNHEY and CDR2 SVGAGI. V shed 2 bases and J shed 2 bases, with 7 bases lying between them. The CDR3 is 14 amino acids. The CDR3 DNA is TGTGCCAGCAGTTACACGGCGGCTGGAAACACCATATATTTT. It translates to CASSYTAAGNTIYF.

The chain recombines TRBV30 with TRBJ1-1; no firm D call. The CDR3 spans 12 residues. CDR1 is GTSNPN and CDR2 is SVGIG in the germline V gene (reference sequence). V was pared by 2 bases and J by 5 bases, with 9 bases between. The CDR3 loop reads CAWSFESTEAFF. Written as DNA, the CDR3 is TGTGCCTGGAGTTTTGAGAGTACTGAAGCTTTCTTT.